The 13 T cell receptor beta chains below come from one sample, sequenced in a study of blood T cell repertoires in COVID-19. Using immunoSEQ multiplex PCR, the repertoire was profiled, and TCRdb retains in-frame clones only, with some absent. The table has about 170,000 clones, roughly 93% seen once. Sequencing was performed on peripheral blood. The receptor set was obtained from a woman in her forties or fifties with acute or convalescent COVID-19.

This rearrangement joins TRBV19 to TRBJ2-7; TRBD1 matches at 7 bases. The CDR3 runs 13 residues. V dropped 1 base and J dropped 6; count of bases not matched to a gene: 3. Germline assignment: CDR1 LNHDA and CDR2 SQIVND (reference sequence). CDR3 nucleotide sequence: TGTGCCAGTAGTATAGCCGGACAGGCCGAGCAGTACTTC. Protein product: CASSIAGQAEQYF.

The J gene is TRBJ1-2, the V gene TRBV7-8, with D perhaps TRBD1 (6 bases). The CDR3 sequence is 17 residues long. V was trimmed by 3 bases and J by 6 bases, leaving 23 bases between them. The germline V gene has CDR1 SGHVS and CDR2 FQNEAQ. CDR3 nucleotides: TGTGCCAGCAGCTTCTTAAGGTTCGGGGCAGGGGAAGATGGCTACACCTTC. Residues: CASSFLRFGAGEDGYTF.

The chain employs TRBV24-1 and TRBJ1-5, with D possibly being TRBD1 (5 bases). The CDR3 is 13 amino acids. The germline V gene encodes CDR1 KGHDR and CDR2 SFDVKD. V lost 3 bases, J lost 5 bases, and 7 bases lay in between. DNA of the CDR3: TGTGCCACCAGTGATCTAGGGGATCAGCCCCAGCATTTT. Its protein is CATSDLGDQPQHF.

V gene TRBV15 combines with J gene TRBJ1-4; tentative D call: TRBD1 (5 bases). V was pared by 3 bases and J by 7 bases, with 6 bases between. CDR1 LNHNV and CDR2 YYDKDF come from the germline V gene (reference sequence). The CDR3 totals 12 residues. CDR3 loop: CATSRGREKLFF. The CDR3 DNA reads TGTGCCACCAGCAGGGGGCGTGAAAAACTGTTTTTT.

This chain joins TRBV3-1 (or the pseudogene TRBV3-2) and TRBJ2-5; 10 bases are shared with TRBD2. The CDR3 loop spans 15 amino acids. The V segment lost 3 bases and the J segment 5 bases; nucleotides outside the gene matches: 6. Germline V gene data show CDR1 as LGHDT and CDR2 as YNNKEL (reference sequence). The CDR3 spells CASSHFSGGRETQYF. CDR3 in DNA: TGTGCCAGCAGCCACTTTAGCGGGGGGCGGGAGACCCAGTACTTC.

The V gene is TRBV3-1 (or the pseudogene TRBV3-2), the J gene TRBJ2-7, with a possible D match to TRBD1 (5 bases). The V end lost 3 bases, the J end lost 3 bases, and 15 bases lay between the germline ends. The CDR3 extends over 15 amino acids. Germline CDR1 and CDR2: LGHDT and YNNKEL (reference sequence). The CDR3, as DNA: TGTGCCAGCAGCCAGGGGCTAGTTTATAGCTACGAGCAGTACTTC. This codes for CASSQGLVYSYEQYF.

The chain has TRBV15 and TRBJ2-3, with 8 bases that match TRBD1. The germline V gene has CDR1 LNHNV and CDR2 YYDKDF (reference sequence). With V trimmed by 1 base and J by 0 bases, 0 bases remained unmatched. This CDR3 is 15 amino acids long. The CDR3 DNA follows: TGTGCCACCAGCAGAGGGACAGGGAGCACAGATACGCAGTATTTT. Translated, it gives CATSRGTGSTDTQYF.

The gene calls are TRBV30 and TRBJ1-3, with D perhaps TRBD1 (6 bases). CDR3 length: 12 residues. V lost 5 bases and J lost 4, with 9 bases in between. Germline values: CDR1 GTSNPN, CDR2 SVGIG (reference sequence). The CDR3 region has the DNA TGTGCCTGGGATGGGACAGGAAACACCATATATTTT. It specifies CAWDGTGNTIYF.

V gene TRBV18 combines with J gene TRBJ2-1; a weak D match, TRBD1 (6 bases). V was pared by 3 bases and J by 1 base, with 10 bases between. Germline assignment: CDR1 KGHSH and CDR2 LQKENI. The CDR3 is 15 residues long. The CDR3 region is CASSPRTDSYNEQFF. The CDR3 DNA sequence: TGTGCCAGCTCACCCCGGACAGATTCCTACAATGAGCAGTTCTTC.

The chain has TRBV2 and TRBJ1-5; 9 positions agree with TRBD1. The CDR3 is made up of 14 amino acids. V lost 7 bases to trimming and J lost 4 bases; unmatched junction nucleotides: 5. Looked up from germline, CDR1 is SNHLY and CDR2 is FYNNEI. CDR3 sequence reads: CASTWTGENQPQHF. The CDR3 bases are TGTGCCAGCACGTGGACAGGGGAAAATCAGCCCCAGCATTTT.

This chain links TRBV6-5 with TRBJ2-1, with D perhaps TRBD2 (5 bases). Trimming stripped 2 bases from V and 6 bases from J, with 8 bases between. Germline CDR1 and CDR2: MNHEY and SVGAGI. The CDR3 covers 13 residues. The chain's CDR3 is CASSYGGLNEQFF. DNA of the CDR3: TGTGCCAGCAGTTACGGAGGTCTCAATGAGCAGTTCTTC.

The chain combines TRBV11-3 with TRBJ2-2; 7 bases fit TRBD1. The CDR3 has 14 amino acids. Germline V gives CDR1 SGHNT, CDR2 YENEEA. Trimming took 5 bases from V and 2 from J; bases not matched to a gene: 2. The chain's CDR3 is CASSQGGNTGELFF. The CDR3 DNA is TGTGCCAGCAGCCAAGGGGGCAACACCGGGGAGCTGTTTTTT.

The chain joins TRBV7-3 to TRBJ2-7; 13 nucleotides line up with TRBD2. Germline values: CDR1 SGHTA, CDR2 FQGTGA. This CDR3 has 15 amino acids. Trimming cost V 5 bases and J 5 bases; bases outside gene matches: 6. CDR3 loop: CASSQTSGRANEQYF. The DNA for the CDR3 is TGTGCCAGCAGCCAAACTAGCGGGAGGGCCAACGAGCAGTACTTC.